The clone carrying this TCR beta chain showed up just a few times. This entry belongs to a study of metastatic and nonmetastatic thyroid tumors. Until they underwent thyroid surgery, no patient had received any treatment. Source study methods: The study took CDR3 differences across clinicopathological groups and made a distant-metastasis classifier for papillary thyroid cancer from them. TCRdb reanalyzed the PCR reads via MiXCR. These V and J calls originate from TCRdb's pipeline instead of the authors' own analysis. This sample yields under 35,000 clones, of which about a third are seen a single time; about 20% belongs to the top ten. The CDR3 loop spans 13 amino acids. Unmatched junction bases numbered 6, after V lost 7 bases and J lost 7 bases. Germline V lookup: CDR1 LGHNT, CDR2 FRNRAP.

This receptor was taken from a female donor with papillary thyroid cancer or a benign thyroid nodule (not recorded which). Some clones in this sample may be carry-over from other donors' samples. The chain combines TRBV12-5 with TRBJ2-2; 7 nucleotides align to TRBD1. Sequencing was carried out using tumor tissue. The DNA of the CDR3 is TGTGCTAGTGAAACGACAGGGATCGGGGAGCTGTTTTTT. Residues: CASETTGIGELFF.